The clone carrying this T cell receptor (beta chain) showed up many times. Its antigen is unknown. Germline CDR1 reads DFQATT; CDR2 reads SNEGSKA (reference sequence). The CDR3 is 15 amino acids. V trimming: 6 bases; J trimming: 4 bases; junction bases outside the gene matches: 11. This sample was included in a study of T cells in Graves' hyperthyroidism and ophthalmopathy. Study conclusions and caveats: Most thyroid-expanded clonotypes above 0.001 were also found in blood.

Criteria for exclusion of patients were uncontrolled infection, other autoimmune disease, pregnancy or lactation. The investigators amplified TCR beta CDR3 regions from RNA transcripts. Initially, a first-round RT-PCR of the TCR CDR3 employed the HTBI primer set. TCRdb re-derived calls from the multiplex PCR reads in MiXCR, one entry per CDR3 protein. The sample shows 200,000 to 250,000 distinct CDR3 sequences, roughly 18% of them seen only once. This sequence was found in a middle-aged man with Graves' hyperthyroidism. The chain couples TRBV20-1 to TRBJ1-3; 8 bases agree with TRBD1. Sequencing input: blood. The CDR3 DNA sequence: TGCAGTGCCCCTGACAGGGGCGGCACCGGAAACACCATATATTTT. It translates to CSAPDRGGTGNTIYF.